This TCR beta chain was sequenced during a study of vaccination effects on CD4 cells after COVID-19 (dated by TCRdb to 2021 to 2024). Concerning the study at large: Across the study, the median time from the second dose to post-vaccine sampling was 72 days (range 14 to 241). The full study included some 10 COVID-19 convalescent patients and a few SARS-CoV-2-naive healthy vaccine recipients. In the study, cultures from other donors were sequenced using the Oncomine TCR Beta short-read assay on an Illumina iSeq 100. The study compared SARS-CoV-2 spike-specific CD4+ TCR repertoires before and after mRNA vaccination in COVID-19 convalescent patients and infection-naive vaccine recipients.

Results and caveats for the whole study, not just this receptor: In healthy vaccine recipients, vaccine-induced clones were almost all SARS-CoV-2 mono-reactive, with only 1 of 255 being cross-reactive with common cold coronaviruses. Clones induced by infection and clones induced by vaccination both contracted markedly at late timepoints after vaccination, which fits with T cell responses waning over time. Only a small number of convalescent patients were included, and no early post-infection timepoints were available, which limited the study.

This clone was picked up a small number of times. This clone's antigen is unknown. No base quality information exists; no much larger clone differs at one position. To identify antigen-specific CD4+ T cell clonotypes by their expansion, the ViraFEST assay first stimulated PBMC with viral peptide pools and then applied TCR sequencing. After more than 9 days of culture, CD4+ T cells were isolated with the EasySep CD4+ T cell isolation kit. Two doses of either the BNT162b2 or the mRNA-1273 mRNA SARS-CoV-2 vaccine were administered to participants. None of the healthy vaccine recipients had a prior SARS-CoV-2 infection, which was confirmed by nucleocapsid antibody tests that came back negative both before and after vaccination. Two million PBMC per well were cultured with approximately 10 ug/ml peptides in IMDM containing around 5.3% human AB serum, approximately 10 IU/ml IL-2 and gentamicin. On days 3 and 7, half of the culture medium was replaced with fresh IL-2-containing medium. Each peptide stimulation condition was cultured in triplicate wells unless otherwise noted. PBMC were separated from whole blood using Ficoll-Paque Plus gradient centrifugation and were then either cryopreserved at -140C or used fresh. The overlapping peptide pools covered the spike proteins of SARS-CoV-2 and of the common cold coronaviruses HCoV-NL63, HCoV-OC43 and HCoV-229E. The QIAamp micro DNA kit was used to extract genomic DNA from the cultured CD4+ T cells.

V is pared back by 5 bases and J by 0 bases, with 8 bases lying between the germline termini. CDR1 and CDR2 are read off the germline V gene (reference sequence) as WNHNN and SYGVQD. Taken from cysteine to phenylalanine, the CDR3 has 14 residues. Just the 42-base CDR3 DNA is kept, in frame starting at base 1. Receptor libraries were prepared by the immunoSEQ multiplex PCR assay. DNA from the cultured, isolated CD4+ T cells was subjected to TCR beta CDR3 sequencing. The original pipeline was this. Non-productive TCR sequences were removed, reads were trimmed to the CDR3 region, and CDR3s of at least 7 amino acids were retained. The MANAFEST web app was used to pick out antigen-specific clonotypes by comparing their expansion in peptide wells with that in reference cultures. To be called positive, a clone needed expansion at FDR<0.05 compared with the reference and with all other wells, an odds ratio greater than 5, and a frequency greater than 0.1% in two replicate wells. Clonotypes significantly expanded in SARS-CoV-2 spike wells and in at least one common cold coronavirus spike condition were defined as cross-reactive. Levenshtein distance calculated with the stringdist R package was used to assess CDR3 similarity, and unrooted trees were constructed with ape in R 3.6.1. TCRdb stores this immuneACCESS table with in-frame sequences only. Part of the clones is absent; in the studies checked, under half of the shortfall reflects unresolved V genes, and no reason is known for the rest. The DNA was the basis for D and trimming; V, J and clone size are from that table. For this sample the table gives tens of thousands of clones, of which around three quarters were detected only once. Together, the top ten hold roughly 1.2% of the sample.

Sequences were derived from CD4+ T cells from PBMCs cultured with HCoV-229E spike peptides, sampled after COVID-19 vaccination. Sample cell subset or site, as interpreted from the label and publication: HCoV-229E spike overlapping peptide pool stimulation. The source is a human donor who received a COVID-19 vaccine. The V and J segments used are TRBV10-1 and TRBJ1-5; confidence is insufficient to name the D gene. The CDR3 region reads CASSQSYSNQPQHF. The sequenced DNA: TGCGCCAGCAGTCAGAGTTATAGCAATCAGCCCCAGCATTTT.